What follows are 16 T cell receptor beta chains derived from one specimen sequenced in a study of OX40 agonist ivuxolimab in advanced cancers. Profiled with immunoSEQ multiplex PCR; TCRdb holds only in-frame clones, not every one. Here the sample spans some 37,000 clones, around 90% being singletons. This specimen consisted of CD4+ or CD8+ T cells sorted from blood, obtained in a trial of the OX40 agonist ivuxolimab. The receptors were sampled from an adult with an advanced solid tumor such as melanoma, head and neck, liver or kidney cancer.

The rearrangement uses TRBV9 and TRBJ2-1, with a possible D match to TRBD2 (6 bases). The CDR3 contains 17 residues. Germline V gene data show CDR1 as SGDLS and CDR2 as YYNGEE. V was clipped by 2 bases and J by 0 bases, with 15 bases between them. CDR3 sequence: CASSVSGFSNSYNEQFF. The CDR3 bases are TGTGCCAGCAGCGTCAGCGGGTTCTCCAACTCCTACAATGAGCAGTTCTTC.

The chain links TRBV5-6 to TRBJ1-3, with D tentatively TRBD1 (6 bases). V shed 4 bases and J shed 1 base, with 9 bases lying between them. Germline values: CDR1 SGHDT, CDR2 YYEEEE. This CDR3 region has 14 residues. The CDR3 sequence is CASSLGGSGNTIYF. CDR3 DNA: TGTGCCAGCAGCCTAGGGGGTTCTGGAAACACCATATATTTT.

The chain employs TRBV6-1 and TRBJ1-5, with a tentative D call TRBD1 (5 bases). Trimming cost V 1 base and J 4 bases, with 8 bases left between them. Germline CDR1 MNHNS, CDR2 SASEGT. This CDR3 is built from 14 residues. DNA of the CDR3: TGTGCCAGCAGTGAAGTGCCAGGGAATCAGCCCCAGCATTTT. Its translation: CASSEVPGNQPQHF.

The chain carries TRBV25-1 and TRBJ2-3; 14 nucleotides match TRBD2. This CDR3 region has 17 residues. The germline V gene has CDR1 MGHDK and CDR2 SYGVNS. V dropped 1 base and J dropped 3; count of bases not matched to a gene: 3. The CDR3 DNA follows: TGTGCCAGCAGTGAATCCCGACTAGCGGGAGGGACAGATACGCAGTATTTT. Encoded protein: CASSESRLAGGTDTQYF.

The J gene is TRBJ2-3, the V gene TRBV19, with D possibly being TRBD2 (5 bases). From germline, CDR1 is LNHDA and CDR2 SQIVND (reference sequence). The V and J ends lost 5 bases and 5 bases respectively, with 17 bases between them. The CDR3 is made up of 15 amino acids. CDR3 bases: TGTGCCAGTAGTGTGGACTTGGGAGTGGGAGATACGCAGTATTTT. It encodes CASSVDLGVGDTQYF.

The J gene is TRBJ1-2, the V gene TRBV11-2, with D uncertain. The germline gives CDR1 SGHAT, CDR2 FQNNGV. Trimming cost V 1 base and J 4 bases, with 4 bases left between them. This CDR3 spans 12 amino acids. The CDR3 is CASSLGAYGYTF. Written as DNA, the CDR3 is TGTGCCAGCAGCTTAGGGGCCTATGGCTACACCTTC.

J is TRBJ1-2 and V is TRBV9; TRBD1 aligns across 7 bases. Germline V gives CDR1 SGDLS, CDR2 YYNGEE. The J segment lost 0 bases and the V segment lost 4 bases, leaving 12 bases of the junction unmatched. This CDR3 contains 17 residues. The CDR3 region has the DNA TGTGCCAGCAGCCCCTGGCCAGGGGGGGTTTCTAACTATGGCTACACCTTC. Its protein product is CASSPWPGGVSNYGYTF.

V gene TRBV27 combines with J gene TRBJ2-5; D may be TRBD2 (6 bases). With the DNA end fitting TRBJ2-7 better, the J assignment may be wrong. This CDR3 contains 14 residues. The germline CDR1 and CDR2 sequences are MNHEY and SMNVEV (reference sequence). CDR3 in amino acids: CASSPGQGGYEQYF. The CDR3 DNA is TGTGCCAGCAGTCCAGGTCAGGGAGGCTACGAGCAGTACTTC.

V and J are TRBV4-2 and TRBJ1-2; no definite D call. Trimming removed 7 bases from V and 4 bases from J, with 19 bases in between. The germline gives CDR1 LGHNA, CDR2 YNFKEQ. This CDR3 is 15 amino acids long. Here the CDR3 DNA reads TGTGCCAGCACCGAGACCCCGGAGGGATCCTATGGCTACACCTTC. As protein: CASTETPEGSYGYTF.

The V gene is TRBV11-3, the J gene TRBJ2-2; D unresolved. Germline lookup yields CDR1 SGHNT and CDR2 YENEEA. V was cut by 1 base and J by 3 bases, with 24 bases left in between. The CDR3 sequence is 20 residues long. CDR3 region: CASSLGIIGARGPDTGELFF. DNA for the CDR3: TGTGCCAGCAGCTTAGGAATCATAGGCGCCAGAGGTCCGGACACCGGGGAGCTGTTTTTT.

The rearrangement links TRBV10-3 to TRBJ2-7; 9 bases map to TRBD1. The CDR3 has 17 residues. CDR1 ENHRY and CDR2 SYGVKD come from the germline V gene. With 4 bases clipped from V and 0 bases from J, the junction kept 10 bases outside the gene matches. The CDR3 spells CAISAGTGTPLSYEQYF. In nucleotides, the CDR3 is TGTGCCATCAGTGCGGGGACAGGGACCCCCCTCTCCTACGAGCAGTACTTC.

V gene TRBV4-3 combines with J gene TRBJ2-3, with 9 bases matching TRBD1. Germline loops: CDR1 LGHNA, CDR2 YSLEER. Unmatched junction bases numbered 12, after V lost 0 bases and J lost 8 bases. This CDR3 has 17 amino acids. Here the CDR3 DNA reads TGCGCCAGCAGCCAAGATCAGGCGGTACAGGGGGCGGGTACGCAGTATTTT. Translating it yields CASSQDQAVQGAGTQYF.

This clone has just one count. The chain carries TRBV11-2 and TRBJ2-7; 7 positions match TRBD2. With V trimmed by 1 base and J by 3 bases, 6 bases remained unmatched. The CDR3 consists of 15 residues. Germline CDR1 and CDR2: SGHAT and FQNNGV. CDR3 sequence reads: CASSLAFSGIYEQYF. The CDR3 region has the DNA TGTGCCAGCAGCTTAGCTTTCAGCGGGATCTACGAGCAGTACTTC.

CDR3 nucleotide sequence: TGTGCCAGCAGCCCCCACAGAGAGCACCGGGAGCTGTTTTTT. It codes for CASSPHREHRELFF. This chain connects TRBV7-8 to TRBJ2-2; no definite D call. Germline V gives CDR1 SGHVS, CDR2 FQNEAQ. The CDR3 covers 14 residues. Trimming took 5 bases from V and 9 from J, leaving 16 bases between them.

The V gene is TRBV4-1, the J gene TRBJ2-2; TRBD2 matches 9 bases. The CDR3 runs 14 residues. After removal of 10 bases from V and 2 bases from J, the junction contained 5 bases not matched to a gene. Germline CDR1 MGHRA, CDR2 YSYEKL. CDR3 in DNA: TGCGCCACCGGACTAGCGCTAAACACCGGGGAGCTGTTTTTT. It encodes CATGLALNTGELFF.

The V call is TRBV19, the J call TRBJ2-1, with 8 bases identical to TRBD2. The germline CDR1 and CDR2 sequences are LNHDA and SQIVND (reference sequence). V shed 2 bases and J 10 bases; nucleotides not matched to a gene: 1. This CDR3 spans 12 amino acids. The CDR3 spells CASSISGGEQFF. Here the CDR3 DNA reads TGTGCCAGTAGTATAAGCGGGGGAGAGCAGTTCTTC.